These 23 T cell receptor beta chains were all obtained from the same sample, sequenced in a study of T cell repertoires and HLA-DP antigens. Only in-frame clones appear in the TCRdb table, and some are missing; sequencing was by immunoSEQ multiplex PCR. In the table there are roughly 70,000 clones, 80% of which are singletons. What these receptors recognize is not known. Sequencing was performed on CD4+ T cells from PBMCs. These receptors all stem from a man between 60 and 70 years old in good health and CMV-seronegative.

The gene calls are TRBV18 and TRBJ2-2, with D unresolved. The germline V and J ends were trimmed by 6 bases and 0 bases, with 11 bases remaining between them. CDR1 and CDR2 (germline): KGHSH, LQKENI. This CDR3 region has 15 residues. The chain's CDR3 is CASSPARTNTGELFF. DNA for the CDR3: TGTGCCAGCTCTCCAGCGAGAACGAACACCGGGGAGCTGTTTTTT.

The chain joins TRBV7-2 to TRBJ1-2, with D tentatively TRBD1 (5 bases). Germline assignment: CDR1 SGHTA and CDR2 FQGNSA. CDR3 length: 15 residues. V was clipped by 1 base and J by 4 bases, with 13 bases between them. CDR3 loop: CASSLGAGVTYGYTF. In nucleotides, the CDR3 is TGTGCCAGCAGCTTAGGGGCGGGGGTGACCTATGGCTACACCTTC.

This clone has just one count. This sequence joins TRBV15 and TRBJ1-6, with D perhaps matching TRBD1 (5 bases). V lost 4 bases and J lost 9, with 7 bases in between. The CDR3 spans 12 residues. Germline V gene sequence: CDR1 LNHNV, CDR2 YYDKDF (reference sequence). The CDR3 reads CATSTGFSPLHF. The CDR3 DNA reads TGTGCCACCAGCACAGGGTTTTCACCCCTCCACTTT.

The genes are TRBV4-2 and TRBJ2-3, with 7 bases lining up with TRBD2. V was clipped by 1 base and J by 5 bases; unmatched bases: 9. The length of the CDR3 is 16 residues. Germline V gives CDR1 LGHNA, CDR2 YNFKEQ. DNA of the CDR3: TGTGCCAGCAGCCAAGGCCCTTCTAGCGGAGAAGATACGCAGTATTTT. This codes for CASSQGPSSGEDTQYF.

The chain uses TRBV19 and TRBJ1-1; a weak D match, TRBD1 (5 bases). V was clipped by 5 bases and J by 1 base, with 14 bases between them. The germline CDR1 and CDR2 sequences are LNHDA and SQIVND (reference sequence). The CDR3 consists of 15 residues. The CDR3: CASSPRVSKNTEAFF. Written as DNA, the CDR3 is TGTGCCAGTAGTCCCAGGGTTTCCAAGAACACTGAAGCTTTCTTT.

The chain is built from TRBV6-5 and TRBJ1-6; D perhaps matches TRBD1 (6 bases). Per the germline V gene, CDR1 is MNHEY and CDR2 is SVGAGI. The CDR3 runs to 16 residues. Trimming took 2 bases from V and 4 from J, leaving 12 bases between them. CDR3 sequence (DNA): TGTGCCAGCAGTTACACCCAGGGGACGTATAATTCACCCCTCCACTTT. It is translated as CASSYTQGTYNSPLHF.

CDR3 sequence (DNA): TGCGCCAGCAGCCGGAGTCTAGCGGGAGACGGCGGTGGGGTAAATGAGCAGTTCTTC. Translated, it gives CASSRSLAGDGGGVNEQFF. This chain connects TRBV4-3 to TRBJ2-1; 10 nucleotides agree with TRBD2. V lost 4 bases, J lost 7 bases, and 19 bases stayed unmatched. Germline V CDR1 and CDR2: LGHNA, YSLEER. The CDR3 consists of 19 residues.

There are a few counts of this clone. The rearrangement uses TRBV7-2 and TRBJ1-3, with a weak D call TRBD1 (5 bases). Germline values: CDR1 SGHTA, CDR2 FQGNSA. CDR3 length: 15 residues. V lost 5 bases, J lost 2 bases, and 13 bases lay in between. CDR3 residues: CASSPYRGAGNTIYF. CDR3 in DNA: TGTGCCAGCAGCCCATACCGGGGGGCTGGAAACACCATATATTTT.

V usage is TRBV18 and J usage is TRBJ1-3, with D uncertain. This CDR3 has 13 amino acids. The V end was cut by 5 bases, the J end by 4 bases, with 9 bases between. CDR1 KGHSH and CDR2 LQKENI come from the germline V gene. The CDR3 DNA reads as TGTGCCAGCTCAGGGGTTAACGGAAACACCATATATTTT. Translating gives CASSGVNGNTIYF.

This clone was observed a few times. This chain uses TRBV10-3 with TRBJ1-5, with D possibly being TRBD1 (5 bases). CDR3 length: 14 residues. Deletions cut 5 bases from V and 3 bases from J, with 11 bases between. CDR1 and CDR2 (germline): ENHRY, SYGVKD. The CDR3 is CAISTDSSNQPQHF. CDR3 nucleotides: TGTGCCATCAGTACCGACAGTTCCAATCAGCCCCAGCATTTT.

This chain uses TRBV5-1 with TRBJ2-3; D is unclear. The germline V gene encodes CDR1 SGHRS and CDR2 YFSETQ. The germline V and J ends were trimmed by 2 bases and 2 bases, with 12 bases remaining between them. The CDR3 consists of 15 residues. In DNA form, the CDR3 reads TGCGCCAGCAGCTTCGGAAGGCCGAACACAGATACGCAGTATTTT. Its protein product is CASSFGRPNTDTQYF.

The CDR3 is CASSLVAGRDTEAFF. The CDR3 DNA sequence: TGTGCCAGCAGCTTAGTGGCAGGTAGGGACACTGAAGCTTTCTTT. The V and J genes are TRBV7-2 and TRBJ1-1; no firm D call. The CDR3 runs 15 residues. In germline, CDR1 is SGHTA, CDR2 FQGNSA. V was cut by 1 base and J by 3 bases, with 12 bases left in between.

This clone appeared once. The chain couples TRBV28 to TRBJ1-2; no clear D gene. CDR1 MDHEN and CDR2 SYDVKM come from the germline V gene. The CDR3 covers 14 residues. Trimming removed 5 bases at V and 4 bases at J, with 14 bases between. The CDR3 spells CASSPLTLGYGYTF. The CDR3 coding sequence is TGTGCCAGCAGTCCTCTGACACTCGGCTATGGCTACACCTTC.

V usage is TRBV9 and J usage is TRBJ1-2; no firm D call. V was clipped by 0 bases and J by 2 bases, with 8 bases between them. CDR1 is SGDLS, CDR2 YYNGEE, per germline. The CDR3 runs 14 residues. The CDR3 loop is CASSVVPGNYGYTF. In DNA, the CDR3 is TGTGCCAGCAGCGTAGTACCAGGAAACTATGGCTACACCTTC.

V is TRBV6-5 and J is TRBJ2-1, with 14 bases that match TRBD2. The V gene end was trimmed by 4 bases and the J gene end by 10 bases; junction bases not matched to a gene: 3. The CDR3 is made up of 14 amino acids. The germline gives CDR1 MNHEY, CDR2 SVGAGI. The CDR3 is CASSFRTSGGEQFF. The DNA for the CDR3 is TGTGCCAGCAGTTTTCGGACTAGCGGGGGGGAGCAGTTCTTC.

This rearrangement joins TRBV28 to TRBJ2-3; 8 nucleotides align to TRBD1. With 4 bases clipped from V and 3 bases from J, the junction kept 6 bases outside the gene matches. This CDR3 is built from 15 residues. Germline loops: CDR1 MDHEN, CDR2 SYDVKM. The CDR3 DNA reads as TGTGCCAGCAGTTATGGACAGGGTGGGACAGATACGCAGTATTTT. Translated: CASSYGQGGTDTQYF.

The rearrangement links TRBV9 to TRBJ1-1, with D perhaps matching TRBD1 (5 bases). The CDR3 contains 17 residues. Germline values: CDR1 SGDLS, CDR2 YYNGEE. Trimming took 6 bases from V and 1 from J, leaving 22 bases between them. The CDR3 coding sequence is TGTGCCAGCAATCCGTTGGGGGGTACGTCGACGAACACTGAAGCTTTCTTT. Translated: CASNPLGGTSTNTEAFF.

The chain has TRBV9 and TRBJ2-2, with D possibly being TRBD2 (6 bases). The CDR3 is 14 amino acids. V gave up 4 bases and J gave up 2 bases, with 9 bases separating them. Germline V CDR1 and CDR2: SGDLS, YYNGEE. CDR3 amino acids: CASSPGTNTGELFF. CDR3 DNA sequence: TGTGCCAGCAGCCCGGGGACTAACACCGGGGAGCTGTTTTTT.

This rearrangement joins TRBV2 to TRBJ2-5; unclear D gene. This CDR3 contains 11 residues. The V and J ends lost 7 bases and 4 bases respectively, with 7 bases between them. Germline V gives CDR1 SNHLY, CDR2 FYNNEI. The CDR3 nucleotides read TGTGCCAGCACCCCAGCAGAGACCCAGTACTTC. This codes for CASTPAETQYF.

The chain links TRBV4-3 to TRBJ1-5; D remains ambiguous. CDR1 is LGHNA and CDR2 is YSLEER in the germline V gene. V lost 4 bases and J 4 bases, leaving 8 bases between the germline ends. The CDR3 is made up of 13 amino acids. In DNA form, the CDR3 reads TGCGCCAGCAGCCCGAATAGGAATCAGCCCCAGCATTTT. The encoded protein is CASSPNRNQPQHF.

The genes are TRBV6-1 and TRBJ2-2; TRBD2 agrees at 12 bases. V was pared by 6 bases and J by 8 bases, with 7 bases of the junction left unmatched. CDR1 MNHNS and CDR2 SASEGT come from the germline V gene. The CDR3 covers 15 residues. The CDR3 region has the DNA TGTGCCAGCAGAGTGACTAGCGGGAGTTCGGGGGAGCTGTTTTTT. Translation gives CASRVTSGSSGELFF.

The CDR3: CAWGPAGRQETQYF. DNA for the CDR3: TGTGCCTGGGGGCCCGCGGGGAGACAAGAGACCCAGTACTTC. The gene calls are TRBV30 and TRBJ2-5; D perhaps matches TRBD2 (6 bases). Trimming removed 5 bases from V and 2 bases from J, with 15 bases in between. CDR1 and CDR2 (germline): GTSNPN, SVGIG (reference sequence). CDR3 length equals 14 residues.

The gene calls are TRBV15 and TRBJ1-4, with D possibly TRBD1 on 5 matching bases. CDR3 length equals 17 residues. With 1 base removed from V and 4 bases from J, the gap between germline ends came to 16 bases. Per the germline V gene, CDR1 is LNHNV and CDR2 is YYDKDF (reference sequence). The CDR3 is CATSRGRQSLFNEKLFF. CDR3 DNA: TGTGCCACCAGCAGAGGTAGACAGTCCTTGTTTAATGAAAAACTGTTTTTT.